The sample holds one count of the clone carrying this TCR beta chain. Antigen: not known. The sample is drawn from a study of cytomegalovirus exposure and HLA in healthy donors. Study background: There were 65 million to 85 million unique TCRs (from HLA-typed donors) in an early data release.

This CDR3 spans 12 amino acids. CDR1 is MNHEY and CDR2 is SMNVEV in the germline V gene (reference sequence). Trimming shortened V by 5 bases and J by 4 bases, and 8 bases separated the two germline ends. The PCR contained 60 Vbeta and 13 Jbeta primers. Assay used: immunoSEQ multiplex PCR; TCRdb lists only in-frame clones, some missing. The table records more than 110,000 clones, around 80% of them present only once. Notes on the study in general: According to an earlier analysis, most TCR beta V segments yielded productive rearrangements about 87% or about 30% of the time.

The sequence was collected from a man aged 35 to 55 in good health and CMV-seropositive. The sequenced sample was PBMCs. The chain recombines TRBV27 with TRBJ2-5; D perhaps matches TRBD2 (6 bases). The CDR3 coding sequence is TGTGCCAGCAGTAGGGGAGGAGAGACCCAGTACTTC. Its protein is CASSRGGETQYF.